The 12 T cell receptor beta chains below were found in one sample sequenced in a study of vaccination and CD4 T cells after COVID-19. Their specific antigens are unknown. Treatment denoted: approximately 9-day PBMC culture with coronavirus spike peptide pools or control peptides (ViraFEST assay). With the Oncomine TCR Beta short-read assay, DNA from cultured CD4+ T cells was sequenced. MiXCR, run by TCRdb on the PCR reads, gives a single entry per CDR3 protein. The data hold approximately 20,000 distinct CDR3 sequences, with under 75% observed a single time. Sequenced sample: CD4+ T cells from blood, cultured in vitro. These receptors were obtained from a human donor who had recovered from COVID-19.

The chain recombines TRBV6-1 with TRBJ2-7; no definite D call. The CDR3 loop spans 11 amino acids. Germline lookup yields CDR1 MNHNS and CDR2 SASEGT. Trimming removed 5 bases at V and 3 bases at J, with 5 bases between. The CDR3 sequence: CASSTYYEQYF. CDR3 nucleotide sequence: TGTGCCAGCAGTACCTACTACGAGCAGTACTTC.

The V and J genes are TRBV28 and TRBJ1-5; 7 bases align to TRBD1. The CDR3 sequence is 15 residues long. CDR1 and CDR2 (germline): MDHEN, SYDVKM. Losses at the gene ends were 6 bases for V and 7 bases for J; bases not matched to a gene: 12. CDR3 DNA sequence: TGTGCCAGCAGCACCAACAGGGGTTGGGGCCAGCCCCAGCATTTT. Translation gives CASSTNRGWGQPQHF. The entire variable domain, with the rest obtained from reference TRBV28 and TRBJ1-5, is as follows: DVKVTQSSRYLVKRTGEKVFLECVQDMDHENMFWYRQDPGLGLRLIYFSYDVKMKEKGDIPEGYSVSREKKERFSLILESASTNQTSMYLCASSTNRGWGQPQHFGDGTRLSIL.

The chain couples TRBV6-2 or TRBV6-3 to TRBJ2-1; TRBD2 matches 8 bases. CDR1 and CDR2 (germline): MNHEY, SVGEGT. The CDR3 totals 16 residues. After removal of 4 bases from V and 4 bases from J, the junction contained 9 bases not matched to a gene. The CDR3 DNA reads TGTGCCAGCAGTTCGAATAGCGGGACTGGGTACAATGAGCAGTTCTTC. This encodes CASSSNSGTGYNEQFF.

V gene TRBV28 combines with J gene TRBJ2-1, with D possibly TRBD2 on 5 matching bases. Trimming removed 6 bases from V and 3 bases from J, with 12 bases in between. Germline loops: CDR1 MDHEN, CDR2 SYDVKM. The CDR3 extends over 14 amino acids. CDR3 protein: CASRAAGNYNEQFF. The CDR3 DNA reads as TGTGCCAGCAGGGCCGCGGGTAACTACAATGAGCAGTTCTTC.

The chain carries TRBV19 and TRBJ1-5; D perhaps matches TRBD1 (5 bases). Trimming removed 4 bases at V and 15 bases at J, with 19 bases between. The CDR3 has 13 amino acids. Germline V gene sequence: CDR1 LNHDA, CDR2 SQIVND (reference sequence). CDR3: CASSNGGSGTGHF. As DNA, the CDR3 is TGTGCCAGTAGTAATGGGGGTAGTGGAACGGGGCATTTT.

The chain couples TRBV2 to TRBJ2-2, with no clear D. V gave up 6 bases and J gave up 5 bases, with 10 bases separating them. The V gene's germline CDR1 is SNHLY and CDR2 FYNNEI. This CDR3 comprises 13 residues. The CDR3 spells CASRPMSTGELFF. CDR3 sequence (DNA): TGTGCCAGCAGGCCCATGAGTACCGGGGAGCTGTTTTTT.

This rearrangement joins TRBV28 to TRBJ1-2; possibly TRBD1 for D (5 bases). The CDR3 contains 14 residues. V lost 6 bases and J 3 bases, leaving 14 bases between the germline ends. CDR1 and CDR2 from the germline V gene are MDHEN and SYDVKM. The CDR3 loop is CASRSMGRDYGYTF. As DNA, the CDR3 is TGTGCCAGCAGATCAATGGGGCGCGACTATGGCTACACCTTC.

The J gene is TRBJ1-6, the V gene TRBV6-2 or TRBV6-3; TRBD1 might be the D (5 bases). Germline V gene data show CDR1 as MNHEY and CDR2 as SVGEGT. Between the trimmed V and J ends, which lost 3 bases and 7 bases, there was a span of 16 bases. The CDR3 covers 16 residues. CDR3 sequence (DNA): TGTGCCAGCAGTTATCGGGCAGGGTTCGCAAATTCACCCCTCCACTTT. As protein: CASSYRAGFANSPLHF.

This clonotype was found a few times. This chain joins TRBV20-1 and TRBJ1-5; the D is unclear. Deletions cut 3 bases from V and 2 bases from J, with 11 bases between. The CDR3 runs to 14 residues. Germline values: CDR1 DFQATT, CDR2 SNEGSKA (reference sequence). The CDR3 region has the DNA TGCAGTGCTAGTCGTCTATCTGGCAATCAGCCCCAGCATTTT. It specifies CSASRLSGNQPQHF.

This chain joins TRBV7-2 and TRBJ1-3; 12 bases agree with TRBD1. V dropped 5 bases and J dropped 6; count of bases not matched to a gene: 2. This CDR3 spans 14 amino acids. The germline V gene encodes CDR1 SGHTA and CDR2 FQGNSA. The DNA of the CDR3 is TGTGCCAGCAGCCGGGACAGGGGGCTAAACACCATATATTTT. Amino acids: CASSRDRGLNTIYF.

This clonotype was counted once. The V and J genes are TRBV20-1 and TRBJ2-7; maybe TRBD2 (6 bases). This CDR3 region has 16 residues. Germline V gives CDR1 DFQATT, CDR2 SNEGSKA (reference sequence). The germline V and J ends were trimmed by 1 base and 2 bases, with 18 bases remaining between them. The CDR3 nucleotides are TGCAGTGCTAGAGGGGGGGTAGGCAATCCCACCTACGAGCAGTACTTC. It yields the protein CSARGGVGNPTYEQYF.

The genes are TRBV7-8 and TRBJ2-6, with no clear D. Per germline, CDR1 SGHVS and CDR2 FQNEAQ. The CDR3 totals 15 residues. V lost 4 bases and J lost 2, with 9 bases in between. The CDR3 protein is CASSSVSPGANVLTF. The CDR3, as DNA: TGTGCCAGCAGCTCCGTGTCTCCTGGGGCCAACGTCCTGACTTTC.